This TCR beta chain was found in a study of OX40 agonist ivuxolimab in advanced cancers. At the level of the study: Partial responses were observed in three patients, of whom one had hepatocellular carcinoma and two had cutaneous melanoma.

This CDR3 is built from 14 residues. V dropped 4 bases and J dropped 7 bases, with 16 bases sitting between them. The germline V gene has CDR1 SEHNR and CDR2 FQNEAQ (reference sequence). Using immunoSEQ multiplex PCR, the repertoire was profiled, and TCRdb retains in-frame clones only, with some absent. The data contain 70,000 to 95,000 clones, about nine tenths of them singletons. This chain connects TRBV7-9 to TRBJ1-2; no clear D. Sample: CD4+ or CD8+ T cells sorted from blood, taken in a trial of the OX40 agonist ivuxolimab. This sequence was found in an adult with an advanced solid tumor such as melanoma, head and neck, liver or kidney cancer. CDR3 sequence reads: CASSSDAAGAGYTF. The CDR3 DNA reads TGTGCCAGCAGCTCAGACGCGGCAGGTGCTGGCTACACCTTC.